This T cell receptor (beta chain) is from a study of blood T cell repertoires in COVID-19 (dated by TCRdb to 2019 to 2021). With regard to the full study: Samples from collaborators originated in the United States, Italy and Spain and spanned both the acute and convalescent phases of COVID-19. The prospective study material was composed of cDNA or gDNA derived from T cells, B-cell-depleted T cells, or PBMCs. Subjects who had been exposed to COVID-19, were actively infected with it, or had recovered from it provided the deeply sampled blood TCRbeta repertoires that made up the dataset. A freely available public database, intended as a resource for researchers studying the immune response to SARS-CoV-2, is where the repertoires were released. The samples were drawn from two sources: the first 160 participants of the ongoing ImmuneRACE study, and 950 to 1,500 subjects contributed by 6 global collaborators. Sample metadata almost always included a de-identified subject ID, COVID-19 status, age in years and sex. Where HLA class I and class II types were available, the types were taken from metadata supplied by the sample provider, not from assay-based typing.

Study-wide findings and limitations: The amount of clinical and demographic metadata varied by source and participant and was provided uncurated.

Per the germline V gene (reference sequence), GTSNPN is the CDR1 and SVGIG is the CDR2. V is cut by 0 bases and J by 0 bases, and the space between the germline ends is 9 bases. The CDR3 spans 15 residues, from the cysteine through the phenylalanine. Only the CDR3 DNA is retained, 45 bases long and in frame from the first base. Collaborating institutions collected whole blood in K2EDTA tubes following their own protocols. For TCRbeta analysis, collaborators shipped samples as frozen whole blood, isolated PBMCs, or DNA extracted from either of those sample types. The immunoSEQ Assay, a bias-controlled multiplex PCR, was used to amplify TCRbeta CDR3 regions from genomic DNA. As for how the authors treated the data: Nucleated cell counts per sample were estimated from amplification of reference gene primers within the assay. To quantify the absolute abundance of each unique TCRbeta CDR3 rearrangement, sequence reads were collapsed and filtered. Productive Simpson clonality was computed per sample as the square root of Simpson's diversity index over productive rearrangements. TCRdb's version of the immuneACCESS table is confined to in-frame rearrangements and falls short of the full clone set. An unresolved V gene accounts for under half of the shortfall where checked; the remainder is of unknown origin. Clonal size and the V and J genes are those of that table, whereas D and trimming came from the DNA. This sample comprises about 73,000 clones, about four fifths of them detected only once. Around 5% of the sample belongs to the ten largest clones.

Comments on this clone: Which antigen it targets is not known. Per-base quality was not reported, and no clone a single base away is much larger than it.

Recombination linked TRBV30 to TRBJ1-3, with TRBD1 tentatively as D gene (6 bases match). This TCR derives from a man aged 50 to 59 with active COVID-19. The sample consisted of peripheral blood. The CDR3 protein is CAWSVLGASGNTIYF. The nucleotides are TGTGCCTGGAGTGTACTGGGGGCCTCTGGAAACACCATATATTTT.